Below, 13 T cell receptor beta chains from the same sample are listed, as sequenced in a study of metastatic and nonmetastatic thyroid tumors. TCRdb re-analyzed the PCR reads using MiXCR. The data contain roughly 21,000 clones, 28% of them singletons. None of the patients had undergone any treatment ahead of thyroid surgery. Source material: tumor tissue. The receptor set was obtained from a male donor with papillary thyroid cancer or a benign thyroid nodule (not recorded which). Some clones in this sample may be carry-over from other donors' samples.

This clone came up many times. Other DNA sequences in the sample encode the same CDR3. V and J are TRBV12-3 or TRBV12-4 and TRBJ2-7, with D unresolved. Trimming removed 5 bases at V and 2 bases at J, with 16 bases between. The length of the CDR3 is 15 residues. The CDR3 sequence is CASSPSRGIPYEQYF. The CDR3 DNA follows: TGTGCCAGCAGTCCGTCTCGTGGGATCCCCTACGAGCAGTACTTC.

This clone was observed many times. The rearrangement uses TRBV11-2 and TRBJ2-2; 12 bases match TRBD2. Per the germline V gene, CDR1 is SGHAT and CDR2 is FQNNGV. The CDR3 runs to 18 residues. The ends lost 5 bases at V and 5 bases at J; junction bases unmatched: 12. Written as DNA, the CDR3 is TGTGCCAGCAGCCGGAGAACTAGCGGGAGGTTCGGGACCGGGGAGCTGTTTTTT. Its protein is CASSRRTSGRFGTGELFF.

This clone is categorized as medium-sized (0.01 to 0.1%). The V call is TRBV5-1, the J call TRBJ1-1, with D unclear. Germline assignment: CDR1 SGHRS and CDR2 YFSETQ. V shed 4 bases and J shed 4 bases, with 17 bases lying between them. This CDR3 region has 15 residues. CDR3 sequence: CASSPLNPGVTEAFF. The CDR3 nucleotides are TGCGCCAGCAGCCCCCTAAATCCAGGCGTCACTGAAGCTTTCTTT.

The chain recombines TRBV20-1 with TRBJ2-1; TRBD2 is a possible D gene (6 bases). With 8 bases removed from V and 8 bases from J, the gap between germline ends came to 19 bases. Germline lookup yields CDR1 DFQATT and CDR2 SNEGSKA (reference sequence). This CDR3 is 13 amino acids long. CDR3 coding DNA: TGCAGTTCTAAAGAGCGGGCCGGGTATGAGCAGTTCTTC. Its translation: CSSKERAGYEQFF.

This chain links TRBV5-1 with TRBJ2-1; perhaps TRBD2 as D (5 bases). The CDR3 is 19 amino acids. Trimming removed 3 bases at V and 3 bases at J, with 25 bases between. The germline gives CDR1 SGHRS, CDR2 YFSETQ. CDR3 amino acids: CASSSTPYRETPGYNEQFF. CDR3 bases: TGCGCCAGCAGCTCGACACCATACCGGGAAACCCCAGGCTACAATGAGCAGTTCTTC.

This clone was counted between two and nine times. The chain recombines TRBV27 with TRBJ2-7; 7 bases align to TRBD1. Losses at the gene ends were 2 bases for V and 5 bases for J; bases not matched to a gene: 6. The CDR3 is 14 amino acids. Germline assignment: CDR1 MNHEY and CDR2 SMNVEV (reference sequence). CDR3 sequence: CASSLRTGDHEQYF. The CDR3 DNA is TGTGCCAGCAGTTTAAGAACAGGGGACCACGAGCAGTACTTC.

By proportion, this clone is medium-sized. The chain employs TRBV19 and TRBJ2-7; D might be TRBD1 (6 bases). CDR3 length equals 16 residues. Looked up from germline, CDR1 is LNHDA and CDR2 is SQIVND (reference sequence). V was cut by 10 bases and J by 5 bases, with 27 bases left in between. CDR3 residues: CATPPPHRDQWDEQYF. The CDR3 nucleotides are TGTGCCACACCACCTCCCCACAGGGACCAATGGGACGAGCAGTACTTC.

Sample share makes this clone medium-sized. V usage is TRBV19 and J usage is TRBJ2-2; a weak D match, TRBD2 (5 bases). Germline CDR1 reads LNHDA; CDR2 reads SQIVND (reference sequence). The CDR3 totals 20 residues. Trimming took 6 bases from V and 3 from J, leaving 29 bases between them. The CDR3 is CASRPDSPTESAFDTGELFF. The CDR3 region has the DNA TGTGCCAGTAGACCGGACTCCCCTACAGAATCGGCGTTCGACACCGGGGAGCTGTTTTTT. The full variable domain, completed using reference TRBV19 and TRBJ2-2, is DGGITQSPKYLFRKEGQNVTLSCEQNLNHDAMYWYRQDPGQGLRLIYYSQIVNDFQKGDIAEGYSVSREKKESFPLTVTSAQKNPTAFYLCASRPDSPTESAFDTGELFFGEGSRLTVL.

This chain connects TRBV27 to TRBJ2-7; TRBD1 might be the D (6 bases). V was clipped by 5 bases and J by 0 bases, with 11 bases between them. Germline values: CDR1 MNHEY, CDR2 SMNVEV (reference sequence). The CDR3 has 14 amino acids. The CDR3 sequence is CASSLRDNSYEQYF. CDR3 sequence (DNA): TGTGCCAGCAGTCTCAGGGACAACTCCTACGAGCAGTACTTC.

The V gene is TRBV7-9, the J gene TRBJ1-1, with 9 bases matching TRBD1. Germline V gene sequence: CDR1 SEHNR, CDR2 FQNEAQ (reference sequence). The CDR3 has 15 residues. Losses at the gene ends were 4 bases for V and 3 bases for J; bases not matched to a gene: 6. CDR3 sequence: CASSSKTGGDTEAFF. CDR3 in DNA: TGTGCCAGCAGCTCCAAGACAGGGGGGGACACTGAAGCTTTCTTT. The variable domain in full, completed from reference TRBV7-9 and TRBJ1-1, reads DTGVSQNPRHKITKRGQNVTFRCDPISEHNRLYWYRQTLGQGPEFLTYFQNEAQLEKSRLLSDRFSAERPKGSFSTLEIQRTEQGDSAMYLCASSSKTGGDTEAFFGQGTRLTVV.

Only a few counts were recorded for this clone. This sequence joins TRBV28 and TRBJ2-7, with 7 bases aligning to TRBD1. Looked up from germline, CDR1 is MDHEN and CDR2 is SYDVKM. The V segment lost 3 bases and the J segment 6 bases; nucleotides outside the gene matches: 11. CDR3 length equals 15 residues. The CDR3 DNA reads as TGTGCCAGCAGTTTCCCCCCAACAGGGGTGGGCGAGCAGTACTTC. Its translation: CASSFPPTGVGEQYF.

There are a few counts of this clone. V is TRBV19 and J is TRBJ2-5; D is uncertain. V lost 7 bases and J lost 1, with 10 bases in between. This CDR3 contains 13 residues. Germline V gene data show CDR1 as LNHDA and CDR2 as SQIVND (reference sequence). The DNA of the CDR3 is TGTGCCAGTACTGGAACAGCCCAAGAGACCCAGTACTTC. It codes for CASTGTAQETQYF.

The chain has TRBV4-3 and TRBJ2-3; 11 bases match TRBD2. V was pared by 4 bases and J by 0 bases, with 3 bases of the junction left unmatched. The germline V gene has CDR1 LGHNA and CDR2 YSLEER. The length of the CDR3 is 16 residues. The chain's CDR3 is CASSPGTSGSTDTQYF. The DNA of the CDR3 is TGCGCCAGCAGCCCCGGGACTAGCGGAAGCACAGATACGCAGTATTTT.